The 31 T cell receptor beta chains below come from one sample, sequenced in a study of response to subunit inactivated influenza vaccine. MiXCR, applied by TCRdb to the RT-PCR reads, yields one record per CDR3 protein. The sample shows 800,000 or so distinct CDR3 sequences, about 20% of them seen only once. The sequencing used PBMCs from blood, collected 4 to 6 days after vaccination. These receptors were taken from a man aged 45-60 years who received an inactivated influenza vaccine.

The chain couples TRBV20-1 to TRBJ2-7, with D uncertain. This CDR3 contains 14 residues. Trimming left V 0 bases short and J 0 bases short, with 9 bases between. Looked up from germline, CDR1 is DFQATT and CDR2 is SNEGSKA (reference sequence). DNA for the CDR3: TGCAGTGCTAGAGATATGGGTTTCTCCTACGAGCAGTACTTC. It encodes CSARDMGFSYEQYF.

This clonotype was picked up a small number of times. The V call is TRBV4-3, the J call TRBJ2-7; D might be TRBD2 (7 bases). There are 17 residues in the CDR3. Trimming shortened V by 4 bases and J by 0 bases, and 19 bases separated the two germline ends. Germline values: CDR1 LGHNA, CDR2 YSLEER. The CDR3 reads CASSLRGYGRSSYEQYF. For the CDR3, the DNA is TGCGCCAGCAGCCTAAGGGGGTACGGGAGGAGCTCCTACGAGCAGTACTTC.

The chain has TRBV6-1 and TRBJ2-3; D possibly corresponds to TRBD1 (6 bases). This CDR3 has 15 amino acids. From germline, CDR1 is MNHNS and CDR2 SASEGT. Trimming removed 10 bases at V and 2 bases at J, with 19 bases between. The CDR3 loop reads CATADSGPFTDTQYF. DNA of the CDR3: TGTGCCACTGCGGACAGCGGACCCTTCACAGATACGCAGTATTTT.

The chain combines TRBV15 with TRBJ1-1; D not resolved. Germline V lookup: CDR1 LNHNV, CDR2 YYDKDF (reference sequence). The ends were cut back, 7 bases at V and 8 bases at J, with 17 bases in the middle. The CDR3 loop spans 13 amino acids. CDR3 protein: CATTDSGGKEAFF. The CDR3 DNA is TGTGCCACCACCGACTCGGGCGGCAAAGAAGCTTTCTTT.

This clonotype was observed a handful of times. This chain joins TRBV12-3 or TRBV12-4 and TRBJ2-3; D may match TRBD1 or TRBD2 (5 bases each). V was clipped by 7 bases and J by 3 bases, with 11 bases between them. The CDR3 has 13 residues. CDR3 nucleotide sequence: TGTGCCAGCAAACCATGGGGGACAGATACGCAGTATTTT. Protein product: CASKPWGTDTQYF.

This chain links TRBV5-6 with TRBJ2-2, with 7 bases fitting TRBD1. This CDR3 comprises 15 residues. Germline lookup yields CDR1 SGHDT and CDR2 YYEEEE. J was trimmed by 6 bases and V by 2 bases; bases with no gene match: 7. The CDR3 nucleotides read TGTGCCAGCAGCTTACCCGGGACAGACTCCGGGGAGCTGTTTTTT. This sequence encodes CASSLPGTDSGELFF.

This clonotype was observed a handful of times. The CDR3 loop is CASSFGQGLNYEQYF. Here the CDR3 DNA reads TGTGCCAGCAGCTTTGGACAGGGGTTAAACTACGAGCAGTACTTC. The rearrangement links TRBV7-6 to TRBJ2-7; 9 bases match TRBD1. The V and J ends lost 3 bases and 3 bases, in that order; junction bases with no gene match: 6. The CDR3 has 15 amino acids. The germline V gene has CDR1 SGHVS and CDR2 FNYEAQ.

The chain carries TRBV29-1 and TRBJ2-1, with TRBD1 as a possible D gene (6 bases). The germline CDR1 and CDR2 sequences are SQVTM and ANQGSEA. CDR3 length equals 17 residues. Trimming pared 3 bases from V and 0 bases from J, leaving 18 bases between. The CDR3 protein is CSVERPLGGISYNEQFF. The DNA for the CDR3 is TGCAGCGTTGAGAGACCGTTAGGGGGAATCTCCTACAATGAGCAGTTCTTC.

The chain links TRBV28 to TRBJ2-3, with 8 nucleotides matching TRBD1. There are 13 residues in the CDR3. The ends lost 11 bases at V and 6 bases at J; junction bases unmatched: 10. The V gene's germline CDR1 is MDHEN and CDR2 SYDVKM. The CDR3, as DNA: TGTGCCGGGGGTGACAGGGGTATGGATACGCAGTATTTT. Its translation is CAGGDRGMDTQYF.

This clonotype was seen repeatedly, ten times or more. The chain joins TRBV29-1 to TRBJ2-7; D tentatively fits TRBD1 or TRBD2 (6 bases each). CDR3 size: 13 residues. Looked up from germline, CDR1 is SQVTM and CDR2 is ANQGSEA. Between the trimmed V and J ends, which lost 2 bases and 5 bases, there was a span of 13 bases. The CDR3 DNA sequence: TGCAGCGTTGAAAGGACAGCGGGTGACGAGCAGTACTTC. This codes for CSVERTAGDEQYF.

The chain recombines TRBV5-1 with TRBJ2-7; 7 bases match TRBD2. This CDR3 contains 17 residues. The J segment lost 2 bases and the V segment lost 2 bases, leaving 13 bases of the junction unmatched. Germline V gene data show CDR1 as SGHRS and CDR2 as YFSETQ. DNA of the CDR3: TGCGCCAGCAGCTTTACCTCGCAGGGAGGGATGGCCTACGAGCAGTACTTC. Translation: CASSFTSQGGMAYEQYF.

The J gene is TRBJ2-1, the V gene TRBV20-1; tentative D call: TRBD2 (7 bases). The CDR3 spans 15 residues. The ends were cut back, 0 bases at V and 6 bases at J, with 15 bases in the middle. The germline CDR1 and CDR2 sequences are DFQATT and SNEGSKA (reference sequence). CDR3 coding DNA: TGCAGTGCTAGAGAAGGGGGGGCGTACGCCAATGAGCAGTTCTTC. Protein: CSAREGGAYANEQFF.

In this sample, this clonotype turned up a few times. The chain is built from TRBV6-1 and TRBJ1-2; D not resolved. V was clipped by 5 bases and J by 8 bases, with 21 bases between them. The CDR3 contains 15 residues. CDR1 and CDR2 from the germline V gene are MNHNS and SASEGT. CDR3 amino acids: CASSPSPSKGWGYTF. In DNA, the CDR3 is TGTGCCAGCAGTCCGTCACCAAGTAAAGGGTGGGGCTACACCTTC.

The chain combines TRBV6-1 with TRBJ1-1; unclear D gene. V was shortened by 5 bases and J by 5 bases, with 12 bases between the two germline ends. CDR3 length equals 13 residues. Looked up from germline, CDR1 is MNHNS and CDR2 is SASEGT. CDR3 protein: CASSRWATTEAFF. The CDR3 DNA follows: TGTGCCAGCAGTAGGTGGGCCACGACTGAAGCTTTCTTT.

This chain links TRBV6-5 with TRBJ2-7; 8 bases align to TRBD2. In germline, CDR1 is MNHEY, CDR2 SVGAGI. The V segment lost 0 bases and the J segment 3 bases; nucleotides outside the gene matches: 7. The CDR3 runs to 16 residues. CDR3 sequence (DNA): TGTGCCAGCAGTTACTCTGGGGTCCGGGAGGGCTACGAGCAGTACTTC. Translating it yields CASSYSGVREGYEQYF.

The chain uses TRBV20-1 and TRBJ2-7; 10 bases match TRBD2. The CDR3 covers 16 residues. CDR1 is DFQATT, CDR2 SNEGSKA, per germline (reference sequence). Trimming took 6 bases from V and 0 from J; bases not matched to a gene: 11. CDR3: CSASGTLAGGSYEQYF. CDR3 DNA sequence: TGCAGTGCCTCAGGAACTTTAGCGGGAGGCTCCTACGAGCAGTACTTC.

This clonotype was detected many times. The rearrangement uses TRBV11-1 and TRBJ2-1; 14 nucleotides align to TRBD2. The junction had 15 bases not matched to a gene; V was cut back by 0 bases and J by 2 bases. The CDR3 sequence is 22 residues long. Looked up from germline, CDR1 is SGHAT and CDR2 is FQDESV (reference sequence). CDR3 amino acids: CASSLATLGGTSGRRPYNEQFF. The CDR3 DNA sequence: TGTGCCAGCAGCTTAGCCACTTTAGGCGGGACTAGCGGGAGAAGGCCCTACAATGAGCAGTTCTTC.

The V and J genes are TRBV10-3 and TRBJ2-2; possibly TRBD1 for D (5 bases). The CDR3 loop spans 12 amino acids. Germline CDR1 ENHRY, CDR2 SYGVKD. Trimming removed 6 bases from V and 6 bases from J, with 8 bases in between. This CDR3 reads CAISIGAGELFF. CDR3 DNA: TGTGCCATCAGCATAGGGGCCGGGGAGCTGTTTTTT.

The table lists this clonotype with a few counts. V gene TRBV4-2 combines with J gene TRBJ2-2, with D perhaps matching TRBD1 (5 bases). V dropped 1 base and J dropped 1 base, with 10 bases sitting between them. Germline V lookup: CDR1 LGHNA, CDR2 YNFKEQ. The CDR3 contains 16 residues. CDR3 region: CASSQAGIGNTGELFF. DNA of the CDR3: TGTGCCAGCAGCCAAGCAGGGATAGGGAACACCGGGGAGCTGTTTTTT.

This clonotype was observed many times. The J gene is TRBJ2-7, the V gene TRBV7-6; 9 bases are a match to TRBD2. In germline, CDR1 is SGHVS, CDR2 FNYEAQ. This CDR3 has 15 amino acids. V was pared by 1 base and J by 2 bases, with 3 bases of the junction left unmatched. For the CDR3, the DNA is TGTGCCAGCAGCTTAGATCTAGCGGGGACCTACGAGCAGTACTTC. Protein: CASSLDLAGTYEQYF.

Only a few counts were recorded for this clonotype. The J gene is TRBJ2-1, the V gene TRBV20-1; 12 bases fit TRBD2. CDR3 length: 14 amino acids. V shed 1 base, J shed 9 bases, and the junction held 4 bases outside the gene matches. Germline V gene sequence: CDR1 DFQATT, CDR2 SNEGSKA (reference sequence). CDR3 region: CSARASGGAGEQFF. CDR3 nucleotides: TGCAGTGCTAGAGCTAGCGGGGGGGCTGGTGAGCAGTTCTTC.

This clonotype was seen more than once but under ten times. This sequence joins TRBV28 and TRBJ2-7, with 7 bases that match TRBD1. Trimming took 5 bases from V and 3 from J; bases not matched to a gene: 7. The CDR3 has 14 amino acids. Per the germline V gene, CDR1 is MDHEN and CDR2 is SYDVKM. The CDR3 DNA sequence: TGTGCCAGCAGTATACAGGGGATCAGCTACGAGCAGTACTTC. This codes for CASSIQGISYEQYF.

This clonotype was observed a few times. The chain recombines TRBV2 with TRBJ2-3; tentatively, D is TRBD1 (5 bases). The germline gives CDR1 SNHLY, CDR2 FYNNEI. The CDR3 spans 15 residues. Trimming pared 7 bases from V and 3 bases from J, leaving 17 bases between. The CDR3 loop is CASKFRALGTDTQYF. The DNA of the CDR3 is TGTGCCAGCAAGTTCAGGGCATTAGGGACAGATACGCAGTATTTT.

The CDR3 DNA sequence: TGTGCCATCAGACTAGCGGCCATAACCGGGGATACGCAGTATTTT. Its translation: CAIRLAAITGDTQYF. J is TRBJ2-3 and V is TRBV10-3; 8 bases align to TRBD2. The CDR3 length is 15 residues. In germline, CDR1 is ENHRY, CDR2 SYGVKD. Germline trimming cut 6 bases from V and 6 bases from J; bases unmatched to any gene: 11.

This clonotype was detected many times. The CDR3 sequence: CSVASDTQYF. The CDR3, as DNA: TGCAGCGTTGCTTCTGATACGCAGTATTTT. V and J are TRBV29-1 and TRBJ2-3; D gene unclear. The CDR3 totals 10 residues. From germline, CDR1 is SQVTM and CDR2 ANQGSEA. The germline V and J ends were trimmed by 4 bases and 6 bases, with 5 bases remaining between them.

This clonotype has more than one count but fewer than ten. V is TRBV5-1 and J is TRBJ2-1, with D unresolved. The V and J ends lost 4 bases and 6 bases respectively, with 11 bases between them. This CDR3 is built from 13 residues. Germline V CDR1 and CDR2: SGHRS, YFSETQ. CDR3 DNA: TGCGCCAGCAGCCCGTTCGATCGCAATGAGCAGTTCTTC. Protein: CASSPFDRNEQFF.

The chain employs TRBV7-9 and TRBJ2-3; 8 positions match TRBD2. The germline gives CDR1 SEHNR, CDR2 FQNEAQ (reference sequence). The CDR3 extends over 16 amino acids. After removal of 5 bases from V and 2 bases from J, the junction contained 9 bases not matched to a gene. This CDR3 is CASSRTSSGSTDTQYF. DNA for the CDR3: TGTGCCAGCAGCCGGACTAGCTCGGGATCCACAGATACGCAGTATTTT.

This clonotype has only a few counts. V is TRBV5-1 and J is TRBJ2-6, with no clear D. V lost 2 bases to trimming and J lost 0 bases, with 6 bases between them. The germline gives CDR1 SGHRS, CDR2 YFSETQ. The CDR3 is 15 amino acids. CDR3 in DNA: TGCGCCAGCAGCTTCATGAACTCTGGGGCCAACGTCCTGACTTTC. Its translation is CASSFMNSGANVLTF.

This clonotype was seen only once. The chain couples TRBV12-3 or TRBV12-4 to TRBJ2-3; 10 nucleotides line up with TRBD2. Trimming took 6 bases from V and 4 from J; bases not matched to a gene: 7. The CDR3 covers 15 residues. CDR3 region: CASSLAGASADTQYF. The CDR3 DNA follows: TGTGCCAGCAGCCTAGCGGGGGCTAGCGCAGATACGCAGTATTTT.

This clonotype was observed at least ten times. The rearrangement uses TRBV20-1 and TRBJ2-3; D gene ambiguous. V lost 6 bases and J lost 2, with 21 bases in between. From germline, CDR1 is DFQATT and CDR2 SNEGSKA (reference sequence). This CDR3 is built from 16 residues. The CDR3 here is CSAIPTLPHLTDTQYF. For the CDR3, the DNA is TGCAGTGCCATACCCACCCTACCCCACCTCACAGATACGCAGTATTTT.

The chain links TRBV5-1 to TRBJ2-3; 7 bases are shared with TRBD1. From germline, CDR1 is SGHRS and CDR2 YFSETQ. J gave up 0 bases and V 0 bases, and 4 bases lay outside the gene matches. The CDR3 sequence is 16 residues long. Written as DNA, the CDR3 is TGCGCCAGCAGCTTGGCTTTGGGACAGAGCACAGATACGCAGTATTTT. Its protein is CASSLALGQSTDTQYF.